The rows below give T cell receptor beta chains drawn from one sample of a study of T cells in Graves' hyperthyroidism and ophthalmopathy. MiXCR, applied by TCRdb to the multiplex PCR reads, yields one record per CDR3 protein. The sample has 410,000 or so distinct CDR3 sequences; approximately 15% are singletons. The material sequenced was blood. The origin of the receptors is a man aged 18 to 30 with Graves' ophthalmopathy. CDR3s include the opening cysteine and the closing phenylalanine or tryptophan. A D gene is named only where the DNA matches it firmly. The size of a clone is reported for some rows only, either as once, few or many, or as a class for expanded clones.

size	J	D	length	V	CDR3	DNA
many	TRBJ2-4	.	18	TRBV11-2	CASSIPPWRGLAKNIQYF	TGTGCCAGCAGCATACCTCCTTGGAGGGGGTTAGCCAAAAACATTCAGTACTTC
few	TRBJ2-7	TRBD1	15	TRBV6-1	CASSKLGQGSYEQYF	TGTGCCAGCAGTAAACTAGGACAGGGCTCCTACGAGCAGTACTTC
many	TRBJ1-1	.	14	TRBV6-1	CASSLGSPPTEAFF	TGTGCCAGCAGTTTGGGCAGTCCCCCGACTGAAGCTTTCTTT
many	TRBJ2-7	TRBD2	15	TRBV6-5	CASSYSGDYSYEQYF	TGTGCCAGCAGTTACTCGGGGGACTACTCCTACGAGCAGTACTTC
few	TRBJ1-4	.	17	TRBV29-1	CSVLGDSFFSTNEKLFF	TGCAGCGTTTTAGGGGATTCGTTCTTCTCAACTAATGAAAAACTGTTTTTT
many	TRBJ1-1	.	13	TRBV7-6	CASSLTAKTEAFF	TGTGCCAGCAGCTTAACTGCTAAGACTGAAGCTTTCTTT
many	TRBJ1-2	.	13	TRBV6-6	CASSYAPNYGYTF	TGTGCCAGCAGTTACGCACCAAACTATGGCTACACCTTC
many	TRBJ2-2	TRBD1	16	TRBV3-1	CASSPAVTGGTGELFF	TGTGCCAGCAGCCCAGCGGTGACAGGGGGCACCGGGGAGCTGTTTTTT
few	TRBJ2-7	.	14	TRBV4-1	CASSQDYGPDEQYF	TGCGCCAGCAGCCAAGATTACGGACCCGACGAGCAGTACTTC
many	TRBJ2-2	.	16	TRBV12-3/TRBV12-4	CASSSPSDANTGELFF	TGTGCCAGTAGTTCTCCCTCGGACGCGAACACCGGGGAGCTGTTTTTT
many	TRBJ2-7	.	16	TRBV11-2	CASSFRLVARSYEQYF	TGTGCCAGCAGCTTTCGGCTAGTTGCCAGGAGCTACGAGCAGTACTTC
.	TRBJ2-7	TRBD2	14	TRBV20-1	CSARDPSGMIEQYF	TGCAGTGCTAGAGATCCTAGCGGGATGATAGAGCAGTACTTC
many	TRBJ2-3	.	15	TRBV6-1	CASSYSGIYTDTQYF	TGTGCCAGCAGTTATTCCGGGATATACACAGATACGCAGTATTTT
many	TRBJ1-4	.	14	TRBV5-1	CASSLSNKNEKLFF	TGCGCCAGCAGCTTATCAAACAAAAATGAAAAACTGTTTTTT
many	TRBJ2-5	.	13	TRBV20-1	CSASRTAQETQYF	TGCAGTGCTAGTAGGACAGCCCAAGAGACCCAGTACTTC
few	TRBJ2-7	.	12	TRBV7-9	CASSLLRDEQYF	TGTGCCAGCAGCTTATTAAGGGACGAGCAGTACTTC
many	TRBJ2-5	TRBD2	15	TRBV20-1	CSAPSVSGGLETQYF	TGCAGTGCCCCCTCAGTTAGCGGGGGGTTGGAGACCCAGTACTTC
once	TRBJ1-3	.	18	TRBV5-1	CASSLARPGTGSGNTIYF	TGCGCCAGCAGCTTGGCACGACCCGGGACGGGCTCTGGAAACACCATATATTTT